This TCR beta chain appears in the sequencing data of a study of T cell repertoires in cytomegalovirus infection. In TCRdb, the reads were re-called with MiXCR into one record per CDR3 protein. The sample has around 290,000 distinct CDR3 sequences; around 25% are singletons. This clonotype was picked up a small number of times. CDR1 is LGHDT and CDR2 is YNNKEL in the germline V gene (reference sequence). This CDR3 contains 15 residues. The V gene end was trimmed by 4 bases and the J gene end by 8 bases; junction bases not matched to a gene: 12. The TCR was taken from a human donor in good health (CMV status not recorded). Some clones in this sample may be carry-over from other donors' samples. This chain joins TRBV3-1 and TRBJ1-2; 8 nucleotides match TRBD1. Source material: PBMCs. In DNA form, the CDR3 reads TGTGCCAGCAGCCGGACTCGGACAGGGTTTGGCGGCTACACCTTC. Amino acids: CASSRTRTGFGGYTF.